These 12 T cell receptor beta chains came from one sample sequenced in a study of blood T cell repertoires in COVID-19. The data were produced by immunoSEQ multiplex PCR, yet TCRdb's version contains in-frame clones alone and is incomplete. The sample has 300,000 to 450,000 clones, more than 70% seen once; the top ten hold around 0.92%. The sample consisted of PBMCs or T cells enriched from blood (not recorded which). The receptors were sampled from a woman aged 25 to 39 who had been exposed to COVID-19.

The V call is TRBV5-6, the J call TRBJ2-3, with 16 bases matching TRBD2. The germline V gene has CDR1 SGHDT and CDR2 YYEEEE. This CDR3 contains 16 residues. J lost 6 bases, V lost 3 bases, and 4 bases had no gene match. As DNA, the CDR3 is TGTGCCAGCAGCTCGGGACTAGCGGGAGGGGTGGATACGCAGTATTTT. Protein product: CASSSGLAGGVDTQYF.

The gene calls are TRBV21-1 and TRBJ1-5. TRBV21-1 is described as a pseudogene. CDR3 length: 12 amino acids. CDR3 nucleotides: TGTGCCAGCGGAGGGGTGGGCCAGCCCCAGCATTTT. Translating gives CASGGVGQPQHF.

The chain has TRBV29-1 and TRBJ2-3, with 12 bases aligning to TRBD2. Losses at the gene ends were 6 bases for V and 1 base for J; bases not matched to a gene: 5. The CDR3 runs to 15 residues. The V gene's germline CDR1 is SQVTM and CDR2 ANQGSEA. The chain's CDR3 is CSVTRTSGGTDTQYF. The CDR3 DNA reads TGCAGCGTGACCCGGACTAGCGGGGGCACAGATACGCAGTATTTT.

This rearrangement joins TRBV6-1 to TRBJ2-5; 9 bases fit TRBD1. The CDR3 has 18 residues. Trimming at V came to 0 bases and at J to 5 bases, leaving 13 bases not matched to a gene. Germline V CDR1 and CDR2: MNHNS, SASEGT. CDR3 in DNA: TGTGCCAGCAGTGAAGCGTATTGGGGACAGGGTTTTACGGAGACCCAGTACTTC. This sequence encodes CASSEAYWGQGFTETQYF.

J is TRBJ1-1 and V is TRBV5-1; TRBD1 matches at 10 bases. Germline CDR1 is SGHRS and CDR2 is YFSETQ. Trimming removed 4 bases from V and 3 bases from J; junction bases left unmatched: 6. This CDR3 region has 15 residues. CDR3 residues: CASSLGGTGDTEAFF. The CDR3 DNA is TGCGCCAGCAGCCTCGGGGGGACAGGGGACACTGAAGCTTTCTTT.

V and J are TRBV5-4 and TRBJ1-1; D uncertain. Germline CDR1 is SGHNT and CDR2 is YYREEE (reference sequence). V shed 9 bases and J shed 11 bases, with 17 bases lying between them. This CDR3 contains 11 residues. Here the CDR3 reads CATQRSGFAFF. As DNA, the CDR3 is TGTGCCACCCAGCGCTCCGGGTTCGCTTTCTTT.

This chain uses TRBV7-6 with TRBJ2-1; 11 nucleotides align to TRBD2. CDR1 is SGHVS, CDR2 FNYEAQ, per germline. The CDR3 loop spans 17 amino acids. V lost 1 base and J lost 4; bases outside the gene matches: 6. This chain's CDR3 is CASSLGPTSGEYNEQFF. The CDR3 coding sequence is TGTGCCAGCAGCTTAGGACCGACTAGCGGGGAATACAATGAGCAGTTCTTC.

The chain joins TRBV12-5 to TRBJ2-7; the match to TRBD1 covers 10 bases. Germline-derived CDR1 and CDR2 are LGHNT and FRNRAP. Trimming removed 0 bases from V and 3 bases from J; junction bases left unmatched: 8. The CDR3 consists of 17 residues. Written as DNA, the CDR3 is TGTGCTAGTGGTTTGGTCATGGGGACAGGGGCCCACTACGAGCAGTACTTC. It translates to CASGLVMGTGAHYEQYF.

With regard to this clone: Within the sample, other DNA sequences also encode this same CDR3. As DNA, the CDR3 is TGTGCCACCAGTGATGGCAGCTCCTACGAGCAGTACTTC. Residues: CATSDGSSYEQYF. The J gene is TRBJ2-7, the V gene TRBV24-1, with D uncertain. V lost 3 bases and J 0 bases, leaving 5 bases between the germline ends. Germline CDR1 and CDR2: KGHDR and SFDVKD. CDR3 size: 13 residues.

The chain recombines TRBV24-1 with TRBJ2-1; D might be TRBD2 (7 bases). V gave up 9 bases and J gave up 15 bases, with 20 bases separating them. CDR1 KGHDR and CDR2 SFDVKD come from the germline V gene. This CDR3 is 12 amino acids long. In DNA, the CDR3 is TGTGCCACCGGGGGGGGCGGGCCCCTTGTGTTCTTC. As protein: CATGGGGPLVFF.

CDR3: CASSRSSNYEQYF. Here the CDR3 DNA reads TGTGCCAGCTCACGATCTAGCAACTACGAGCAGTACTTC. The chain recombines TRBV18 with TRBJ2-7, with D possibly TRBD2 on 5 matching bases. Germline V gene data show CDR1 as KGHSH and CDR2 as LQKENI. Trimming took 4 bases from V and 3 from J, leaving 10 bases between them. The CDR3 contains 13 residues.

The chain recombines TRBV2 with TRBJ2-1, with 15 bases lining up with TRBD2. The CDR3 sequence is 15 residues long. V lost 9 bases, J lost 8 bases, and 8 bases stayed unmatched. Per the germline V gene, CDR1 is SNHLY and CDR2 is FYNNEI. CDR3 in amino acids: CARGLAGGGGYEQFF. The CDR3 DNA reads TGTGCCAGGGGACTAGCGGGAGGAGGCGGCTATGAGCAGTTCTTC.